The rows below give T cell receptor beta chains drawn from one sample of a study of shared clonotypes between healthy human individuals. Produced via immunoSEQ multiplex PCR; TCRdb's table is partial and in-frame only. The sample holds more than 2 million clones; roughly 95% are singletons and the top ten take about 0.13%. The material sequenced was naive CD4+ T cells sorted from blood. These receptors came from a man between 18 and 29 years old in good health. Both conserved end residues are part of each CDR3. A D gene is named only where the DNA matches it firmly. For some rows the clone size is stated as once, few or many, or as a class when expanded; others skip it.

>.|TRBJ2-1|.|TRBV6-1
CASSGEVSSGYNEQFF
TGTGCCAGCAGTGGAGAGGTCAGTAGCGGCTACAATGAGCAGTTCTTC
>.|TRBJ2-5|.|TRBV10-3
CAISRDYQETQYF
TGTGCCATCAGTCGGGACTACCAAGAGACCCAGTACTTC
>TRBD2|TRBJ2-3|.|TRBV14
CASSHLAGGDSTDTQYF
TGTGCCAGCAGCCACCTAGCGGGAGGTGATAGCACAGATACGCAGTATTTT
>TRBD2|TRBJ2-3|few|TRBV5-4
CASSLLLAGGPTDTQYF
TGTGCCAGCAGCTTGCTCCTAGCGGGGGGGCCCACAGATACGCAGTATTTT
>TRBD1|TRBJ1-2|.|TRBV28
CASRGGQGNYGYTF
TGTGCCAGCAGGGGGGGACAGGGGAACTATGGCTACACCTTC
>TRBD1|TRBJ2-7|.|TRBV19
CASSIGTGDPYEQYF
TGTGCCAGTAGTATAGGGACAGGGGACCCCTACGAGCAGTACTTC
>TRBD2|TRBJ2-2|.|TRBV7-2
CASSLGREGTGELFF
TGTGCCAGCAGCTTAGGCCGGGAGGGCACCGGGGAGCTGTTTTTT
>TRBD1|TRBJ1-6|.|TRBV28
CASTRPGTGARPLHF
TGTGCCAGCACCAGGCCTGGGACAGGAGCGAGACCCCTCCACTTT
>.|TRBJ2-5|.|TRBV29-1
CSTQDSKAETQYF
TGCAGCACCCAGGACTCGAAGGCAGAGACCCAGTACTTC
>.|TRBJ1-3|.|TRBV5-4
CASSRGGGAFSGNTIYF
TGTGCCAGCAGCCGCGGAGGAGGGGCCTTCTCTGGAAACACCATATATTTT
>.|TRBJ1-3|.|TRBV7-2
CASSLGLSGNTIYF
TGTGCCAGCAGCCTCGGTCTCTCTGGAAACACCATATATTTT
>TRBD1|TRBJ2-7|.|TRBV14
CATSRQGDHEQYF
TGTGCCACCTCTAGACAGGGAGACCACGAGCAGTACTTC
>.|TRBJ2-5|.|TRBV10-3
CAIGSETQYF
TGTGCCATCGGATCGGAGACCCAGTACTTC
>.|TRBJ2-2|.|TRBV5-6
CASSYYNAGELFF
TGTGCCAGCAGCTATTACAACGCCGGGGAGCTGTTTTTT
>TRBD1|TRBJ2-3|.|TRBV19
CASSADRSGTGTDTQYF
TGTGCCAGTAGTGCCGATCGATCCGGGACAGGCACAGATACGCAGTATTTT
>.|TRBJ1-6|.|TRBV2
CASSLTGTRLNSPLHF
TGTGCCAGCAGTCTTACAGGGACCAGGCTTAATTCACCCCTCCACTTT
>TRBD2|TRBJ2-2|once|TRBV2
CASSWTSGSTGELFF
TGTGCCAGCAGTTGGACTAGCGGGTCTACCGGGGAGCTGTTTTTT
>TRBD1|TRBJ2-7|.|TRBV7-2
CASSVTGQAYEQYF
TGTGCCAGCAGCGTAACGGGACAGGCGTACGAGCAGTACTTC
>.|TRBJ1-2|.|TRBV20-1
CSASQPYGYTF
TGCAGTGCTAGTCAACCATATGGCTACACCTTC
>.|TRBJ1-5|.|TRBV11-2
CASSLGAGNSNQPQHF
TGTGCCAGCAGCCTAGGTGCAGGTAATAGCAATCAGCCCCAGCATTTT
>.|TRBJ2-5|.|TRBV4-2
CASSQQYSGAPETQYF
TGTGCCAGCAGCCAACAATACAGCGGTGCCCCAGAGACCCAGTACTTC
>TRBD1|TRBJ2-7|.|TRBV11-2
CASRTPGQLTYEQYF
TGTGCCAGCAGAACACCGGGACAGTTAACCTACGAGCAGTACTTC
>.|TRBJ1-1|.|TRBV6-6
CASSSRANTEAFF
TGTGCCAGCAGCTCCAGGGCGAACACTGAAGCTTTCTTT
>.|TRBJ2-7|.|TRBV7-8
CASSQEQGNSYEQYF
TGTGCCAGCAGCCAGGAGCAGGGTAATAGCTACGAGCAGTACTTC
>.|TRBJ1-2|.|TRBV6-5
CASSLWRSNGYTF
TGTGCCAGCAGTTTATGGAGGAGCAATGGCTACACCTTC
>.|TRBJ2-7|once|TRBV5-1
CASSMDYLPYEQYF
TGCGCCAGCAGCATGGACTACCTCCCCTACGAGCAGTACTTC
>.|TRBJ2-5|.|TRBV30
CAWSTDTEAQYF
TGTGCCTGGAGTACGGACACAGAGGCCCAGTACTTC
>.|TRBJ1-3|.|TRBV29-1
CSVAVDSRSGNTIYF
TGCAGCGTTGCGGTGGACAGCCGCTCTGGAAACACCATATATTTT
>TRBD2|TRBJ2-3|.|TRBV19
CASSLGLADSTDTQYF
TGTGCCAGTAGTCTAGGACTAGCGGATAGCACAGATACGCAGTATTTT
>TRBD1|TRBJ1-6|.|TRBV7-6
CASSQTRQGFNSPLHF
TGTGCCAGCAGCCAAACTAGACAGGGCTTTAATTCACCCCTCCACTTT
>.|TRBJ2-1|.|TRBV6-1
CATSIGGSGNEQFF
TGTGCCACCAGCATTGGGGGCTCGGGCAATGAGCAGTTCTTC